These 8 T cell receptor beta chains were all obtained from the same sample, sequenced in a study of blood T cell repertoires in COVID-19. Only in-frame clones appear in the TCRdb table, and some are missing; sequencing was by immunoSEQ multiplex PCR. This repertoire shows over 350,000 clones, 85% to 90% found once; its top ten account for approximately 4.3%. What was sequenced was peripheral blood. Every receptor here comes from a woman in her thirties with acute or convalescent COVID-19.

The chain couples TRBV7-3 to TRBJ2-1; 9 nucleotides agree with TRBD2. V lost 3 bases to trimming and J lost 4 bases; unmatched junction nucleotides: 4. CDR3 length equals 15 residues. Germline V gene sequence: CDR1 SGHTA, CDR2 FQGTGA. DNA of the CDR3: TGTGCCAGCAGCTTGACTAGCGGAGGATACAATGAGCAGTTCTTC. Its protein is CASSLTSGGYNEQFF.

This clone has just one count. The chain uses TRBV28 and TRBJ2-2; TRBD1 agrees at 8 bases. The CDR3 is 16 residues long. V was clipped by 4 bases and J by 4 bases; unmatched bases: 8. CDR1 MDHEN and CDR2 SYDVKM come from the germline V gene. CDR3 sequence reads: CASSSQTGTGTGELFF. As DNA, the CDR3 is TGTGCCAGCAGTTCGCAAACAGGGACAGGCACCGGGGAGCTGTTTTTT.

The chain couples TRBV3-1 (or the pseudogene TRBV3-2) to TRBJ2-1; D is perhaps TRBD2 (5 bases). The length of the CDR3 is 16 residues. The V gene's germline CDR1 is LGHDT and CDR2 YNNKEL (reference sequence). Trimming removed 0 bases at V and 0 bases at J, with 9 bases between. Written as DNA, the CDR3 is TGTGCCAGCAGCCAAGATGGGAGTAGCTCCTACAATGAGCAGTTCTTC. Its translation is CASSQDGSSSYNEQFF.

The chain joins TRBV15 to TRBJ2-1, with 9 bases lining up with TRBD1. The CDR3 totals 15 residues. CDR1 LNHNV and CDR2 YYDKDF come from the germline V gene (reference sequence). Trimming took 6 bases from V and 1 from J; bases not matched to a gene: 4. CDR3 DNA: TGTGCCACCAGGAAAGACAGGGGGTCCTACAATGAGCAGTTCTTC. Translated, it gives CATRKDRGSYNEQFF. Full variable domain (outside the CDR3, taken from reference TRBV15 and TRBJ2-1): DAMVIQNPRYQVTQFGKPVTLSCSQTLNHNVMYWYQQKSSQAPKLLFHYYDKDFNNEADTPDNFQSRRPNTSFCFLDIRSPGLGDTAMYLCATRKDRGSYNEQFFGPGTRLTVL.

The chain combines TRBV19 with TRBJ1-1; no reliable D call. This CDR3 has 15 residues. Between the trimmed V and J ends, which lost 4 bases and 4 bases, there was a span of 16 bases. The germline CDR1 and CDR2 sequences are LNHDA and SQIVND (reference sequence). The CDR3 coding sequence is TGTGCCAGTAGTAGGAGTGGATTTACGGGCACTGAAGCTTTCTTT. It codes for CASSRSGFTGTEAFF.

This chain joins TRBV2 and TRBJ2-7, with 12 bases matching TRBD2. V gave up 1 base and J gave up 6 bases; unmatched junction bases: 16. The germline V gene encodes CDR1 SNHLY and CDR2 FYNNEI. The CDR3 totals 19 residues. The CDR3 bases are TGTGCCAGCAGTGAAGTCGCGGCTAGCGGGGGGGCAGGGATAGGCGAGCAGTACTTC. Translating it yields CASSEVAASGGAGIGEQYF.

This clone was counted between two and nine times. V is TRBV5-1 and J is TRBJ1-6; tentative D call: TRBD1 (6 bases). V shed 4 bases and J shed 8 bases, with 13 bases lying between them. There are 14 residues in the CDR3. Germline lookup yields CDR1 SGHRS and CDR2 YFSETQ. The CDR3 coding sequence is TGCGCCAGCAGCCAGGACAGCGCTTATTCACCCCTCCACTTT. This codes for CASSQDSAYSPLHF. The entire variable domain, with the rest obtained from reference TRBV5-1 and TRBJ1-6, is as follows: KAGVTQTPRYLIKTRGQQVTLSCSPISGHRSVSWYQQTPGQGLQFLFEYFSETQRNKGNFPGRFSGRQFSNSRSEMNVSTLELGDSALYLCASSQDSAYSPLHFGNGTRLTVT.

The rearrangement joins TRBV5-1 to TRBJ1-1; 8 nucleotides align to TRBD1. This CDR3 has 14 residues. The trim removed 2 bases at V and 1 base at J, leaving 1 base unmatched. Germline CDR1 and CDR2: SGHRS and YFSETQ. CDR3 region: CASSFDRGNTEAFF. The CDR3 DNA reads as TGCGCCAGCAGCTTTGACAGGGGGAACACTGAAGCTTTCTTT.